This entry is about one T cell receptor beta chain. This sample is part of a study of CD8 T cells in Susac syndrome. The RNA input was about 0.5 to 1 ug, and it was reverse transcribed with random hexamers. TCRdb used MiXCR to reprocess the immunoSEQ multiplex PCR reads, holding one entry per CDR3 protein. In the table there are some 110,000 distinct CDR3 sequences, 85% to 95% of which are singletons. Germline values: CDR1 SNHLY, CDR2 FYNNEI. Trimming shortened V by 6 bases and J by 13 bases, and 15 bases separated the two germline ends. This CDR3 is built from 11 residues. The source is a human donor with multiple sclerosis. The sample taken for sequencing was CD4+ T cells from PBMCs. The genes are TRBV2 and TRBJ2-5; D is perhaps TRBD2 (5 bases). This CDR3 reads CASRATLVPYF. CDR3 nucleotide sequence: TGTGCCAGCAGAGCAACACTAGTACCGTACTTC.